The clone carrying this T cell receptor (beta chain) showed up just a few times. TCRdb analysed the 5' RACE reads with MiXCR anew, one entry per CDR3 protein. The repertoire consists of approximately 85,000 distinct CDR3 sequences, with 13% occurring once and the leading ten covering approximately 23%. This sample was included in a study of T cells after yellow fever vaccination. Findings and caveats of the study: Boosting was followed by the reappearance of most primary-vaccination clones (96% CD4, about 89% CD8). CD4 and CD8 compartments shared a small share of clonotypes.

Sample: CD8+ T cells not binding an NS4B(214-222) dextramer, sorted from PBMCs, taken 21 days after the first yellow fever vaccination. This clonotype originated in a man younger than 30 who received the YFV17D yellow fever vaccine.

Here the CDR3 DNA reads TGTGCCAGCAGCTTGACAGGCCGATTCCCTGCGTCGGAGCAGTTCTTC. It is translated as CASSLTGRFPASEQFF. The chain employs TRBV7-9 and TRBJ2-1; D might be TRBD1 (6 bases). With 3 bases removed from V and 10 bases from J, the gap between germline ends came to 22 bases. The CDR3 extends over 16 amino acids. Germline assignment: CDR1 SEHNR and CDR2 FQNEAQ (reference sequence).